A selection of T cell receptor beta chains follows, all from one sample in a study of identical twins. TCRdb reanalysed the 5' RACE reads using MiXCR and keeps one entry per CDR3 protein. Here the sample spans around 500,000 distinct CDR3 sequences, 13% to 15% being singletons. The same data also contributed to another study, on yellow fever vaccine responses in identical twins.

The sample taken for sequencing was CD4+ T cells sorted from blood. These receptors all stem from a woman aged 18 to 35 in good health. CDR3s include the opening cysteine and the closing phenylalanine or tryptophan. The order of the fields is V gene, D gene, clone size, J gene, CDR3 DNA, CDR3 protein. D genes are given only for firm matches. Clone size is given for some rows only: seen once, a few or many times, or a class if the clone is expanded.

v_gene: TRBV20-1
d_gene: -
abundance: few
j_gene: TRBJ2-2
CDR3nt: TGCAGTGCTAGGTTGGACAACACGAACACCGGGGAGCTGTTTTTT
CDR3aa: CSARLDNTNTGELFF

v_gene: TRBV5-1
d_gene: -
abundance: many
j_gene: TRBJ2-7
CDR3nt: TGCGCCAGCAGTTCAGGGAGCTCCTACGAGCAGTACTTC
CDR3aa: CASSSGSSYEQYF

v_gene: TRBV20-1
d_gene: TRBD2
abundance: -
j_gene: TRBJ2-3
CDR3nt: TGCAGTGCTAGAGACCCGGGGGGGGCGGCCTCAGATACGCAGTATTTT
CDR3aa: CSARDPGGAASDTQYF

v_gene: TRBV18
d_gene: TRBD2
abundance: few
j_gene: TRBJ2-3
CDR3nt: TGTGCCAGCTCACGGATTAGCGGGGGGGCCAGCACAGATACGCAGTATTTT
CDR3aa: CASSRISGGASTDTQYF

v_gene: TRBV2
d_gene: -
abundance: few
j_gene: TRBJ2-5
CDR3nt: TGTGCCAGCAGCCTGACGCGAGGGCAAGAGACCCAGTACTTC
CDR3aa: CASSLTRGQETQYF

v_gene: TRBV5-1
d_gene: TRBD2
abundance: many
j_gene: TRBJ2-3
CDR3nt: TGCGCCAGCAGCTCGACTAGCGGGAGCACTACAGATACGCAGTATTTT
CDR3aa: CASSSTSGSTTDTQYF

v_gene: TRBV7-6
d_gene: TRBD2
abundance: -
j_gene: TRBJ2-5
CDR3nt: TGTGCCAGCAGCTTAGGGGCTAGCGGGCAAGAGACCCAGTACTTC
CDR3aa: CASSLGASGQETQYF

v_gene: TRBV20-1
d_gene: -
abundance: few
j_gene: TRBJ2-3
CDR3nt: TGCAGTGCTAGACTAGCGCATAGCACAGATACGCAGTATTTT
CDR3aa: CSARLAHSTDTQYF

v_gene: TRBV5-1
d_gene: -
abundance: -
j_gene: TRBJ2-7
CDR3nt: TGCGCCAGCAGCTACTCAACCTACGAGCAGTACTTC
CDR3aa: CASSYSTYEQYF

v_gene: TRBV7-2
d_gene: -
abundance: -
j_gene: TRBJ2-1
CDR3nt: TGTGCCAGCAGCTTAGATCAGGCAGGGGCGCGAAATGAGCAGTTCTTC
CDR3aa: CASSLDQAGARNEQFF

v_gene: TRBV7-2
d_gene: -
abundance: few
j_gene: TRBJ1-5
CDR3nt: TGTGCCAGCAGCTTAGCGATGGCCGGGCTCAATCAGCCCCAGCATTTT
CDR3aa: CASSLAMAGLNQPQHF

v_gene: TRBV12-3/TRBV12-4
d_gene: -
abundance: many
j_gene: TRBJ2-7
CDR3nt: TGTGCCAGCAGTTTAGTGGGGGCGCCCGGTAGGTACGAGCAGTACTTC
CDR3aa: CASSLVGAPGRYEQYF

v_gene: TRBV5-1
d_gene: -
abundance: few
j_gene: TRBJ1-2
CDR3nt: TGCGCCAGCAGCTTTCAGGCCCCGGCAAGTAACTATGGCTACACCTTC
CDR3aa: CASSFQAPASNYGYTF

v_gene: TRBV5-1
d_gene: -
abundance: many
j_gene: TRBJ1-1
CDR3nt: TGCGCCAGCAGCTTGGGTGTGGGGATGGCAGGAAAGATGAACACTGAAGCTTTCTTT
CDR3aa: CASSLGVGMAGKMNTEAFF

v_gene: TRBV10-3
d_gene: -
abundance: -
j_gene: TRBJ1-2
CDR3nt: TGTGCCATCAGTGAGTCGGTTGACTATGGCTACACCTTC
CDR3aa: CAISESVDYGYTF

v_gene: TRBV12-3/TRBV12-4
d_gene: TRBD1
abundance: many
j_gene: TRBJ2-7
CDR3nt: TGTGCCAGCAGACGGGACAGTTCCTACGAGCAGTACTTC
CDR3aa: CASRRDSSYEQYF

v_gene: TRBV10-3
d_gene: TRBD2
abundance: few
j_gene: TRBJ2-5
CDR3nt: TGTGCCATCAGTGAGACTAGCGGCGTGGGGGCCCAGTACTTC
CDR3aa: CAISETSGVGAQYF

v_gene: TRBV25-1
d_gene: TRBD1
abundance: few
j_gene: TRBJ2-7
CDR3nt: TGTGCCAGCAGGGTCACAGGGGGTTACGAGCAGTACTTC
CDR3aa: CASRVTGGYEQYF

v_gene: TRBV6-5
d_gene: -
abundance: -
j_gene: TRBJ2-1
CDR3nt: TGTGCCAGCAGCCGAGGAACTGAGCAGTTCTTC
CDR3aa: CASSRGTEQFF

v_gene: TRBV7-9
d_gene: -
abundance: -
j_gene: TRBJ2-5
CDR3nt: TGTGCCAGCAGTCAAGGACAGCCCCAAGAGACCCAGTACTTC
CDR3aa: CASSQGQPQETQYF